This TCR beta chain was retrieved from a study of T cell repertoires in breast cancer. At the level of the study: Nine healthy donors served as controls. Whole-study findings and limits: TRBV7 predominated among shared TCRs, possibly a bias from eight TRBV7 primers. Transcript abundance and primer differences skewed clone recovery in emulsion RT-PCR.

Of note for this clonotype: Its target is unknown.

The expanded emulsion RT-PCR method captured paired alpha and beta chains from CD8+ T cells. The V gene lost 6 bases and the J gene lost 1 base, with 13 bases spanning the gap. The CDR3 consists of 14 residues. The germline gives CDR1 LNHNV, CDR2 YYDKDF (reference sequence). Blocking oligonucleotides added to a second nested PCR suppressed unpaired genes. MiXCR, applied by TCRdb to the emulsion pairing reads, yields one record per CDR3 protein. The sample yields approximately 37,000 distinct CDR3 sequences, about 41% seen once. The sample was CD8+ T cells. The sequence came from a pool of human donors with breast cancer or a healthy control (not recorded which). The chain employs TRBV15 and TRBJ2-7; tentatively, D is TRBD1 or TRBD2 (5 bases each). The CDR3 DNA follows: TGTGCCACCAGTCCCACGTGGGGGTCCTACGAGCAGTACTTC. Translated: CATSPTWGSYEQYF.